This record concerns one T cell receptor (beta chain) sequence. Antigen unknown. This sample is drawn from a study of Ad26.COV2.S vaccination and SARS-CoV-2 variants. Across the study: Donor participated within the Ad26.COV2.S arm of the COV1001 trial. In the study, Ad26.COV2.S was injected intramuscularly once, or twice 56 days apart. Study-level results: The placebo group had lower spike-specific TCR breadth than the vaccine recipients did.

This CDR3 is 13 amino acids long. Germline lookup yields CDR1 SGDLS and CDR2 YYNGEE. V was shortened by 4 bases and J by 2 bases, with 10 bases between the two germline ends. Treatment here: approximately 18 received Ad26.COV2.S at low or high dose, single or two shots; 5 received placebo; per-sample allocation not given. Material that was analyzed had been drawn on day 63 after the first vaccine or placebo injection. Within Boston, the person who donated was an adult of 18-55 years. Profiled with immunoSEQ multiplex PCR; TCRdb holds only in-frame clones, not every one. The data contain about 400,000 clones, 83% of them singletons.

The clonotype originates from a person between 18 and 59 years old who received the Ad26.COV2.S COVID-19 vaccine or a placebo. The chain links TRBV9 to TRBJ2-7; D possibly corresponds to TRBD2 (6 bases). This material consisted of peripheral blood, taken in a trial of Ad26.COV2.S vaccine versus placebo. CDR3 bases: TGTGCCAGCAGCCCGGGACTCACCTACGAGCAGTACTTC. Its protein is CASSPGLTYEQYF. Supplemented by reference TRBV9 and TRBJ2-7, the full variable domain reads DSGVTQTPKHLITATGQRVTLRCSPRSGDLSVYWYQQSLDQGLQFLIQYYNGEERAKGNILERFSAQQFPDLHSELNLSSLELGDSALYFCASSPGLTYEQYFGPGTRLTVT.